The T cell receptor beta chain under discussion was sequenced for a study of T cell responses to AZD1222 COVID-19 vaccine. Study conclusions and caveats: Among those given AZD1222, only six were seropositive at baseline. Distributed over spike, vaccine-associated CD4 TCRs predominated at 160-218 and 743-854.

Second-dose recipients at about 4 or about 12 weeks were treated as one pooled group. Assay used: immunoSEQ multiplex PCR; TCRdb lists only in-frame clones, some missing. Among about 180,000 clones, 85% to 95% were seen once, and the ten largest hold roughly 1.7%. Trimming took off 2 bases at V and 3 bases at J, with 5 bases between the two ends. Germline V CDR1 and CDR2: SQVTM, ANQGSEA. The CDR3 has 12 residues. Turning to this clone: Its antigen is unidentified.

The TCR originated in an adult who received the AZD1222 COVID-19 vaccine. The specimen comprised peripheral blood, sampled 28 days after the second AZD1222 dose. The chain couples TRBV29-1 to TRBJ1-3, with D unresolved. CDR3 in DNA: TGCAGCGTTGAACAGGTTGGAAACACCATATATTTT. This translates into CSVEQVGNTIYF.